The entry below describes one T cell receptor beta chain. Its target is unknown. The data were taken from a study of cytomegalovirus exposure and HLA in healthy donors. Study-wide results and caveats: Listed as cytomegalovirus-associated were 150 to 200 TCR beta chains. Most TCR beta V segments were productive about 90% or about 30% of the time in an earlier analysis.

The PCR was carried out with 60 Vbeta primers and 13 Jbeta primers. Using immunoSEQ multiplex PCR, the repertoire was profiled, and TCRdb retains in-frame clones only, with some absent. The sample lists approximately 130,000 clones, 70% to 90% occurring once. The CDR3 loop spans 13 amino acids. V shed 5 bases, J shed 6 bases, and the junction held 4 bases outside the gene matches. Germline CDR1 LNHDA, CDR2 SQIVND (reference sequence). The sequencing input was PBMCs. The clonotype originates from a man between 40 and 49 years old in good health and CMV-seronegative. This rearrangement joins TRBV19 to TRBJ2-7, with TRBD2 matching 10 bases. The CDR3 DNA is TGTGCCAGTAGTGAACTAGCGGGGTTCGAGCAGTACTTC. This gives the protein CASSELAGFEQYF.